These 30 T cell receptor beta chains were all obtained from the same sample, sequenced in a study of neurological immune-mediated disorders. MiXCR was run by TCRdb on the 5' RACE reads, yielding one entry per CDR3 protein. The sample yields roughly 76,000 distinct CDR3 sequences, around 3% seen once. The source material was PBMCs. Source of these receptors: a woman between 45 and 60 years old with multiple sclerosis.

This clonotype has ten or more counts. The chain uses TRBV5-1 and TRBJ2-5; D call uncertain. V was clipped by 5 bases and J by 5 bases, with 13 bases between them. Germline assignment: CDR1 SGHRS and CDR2 YFSETQ. This CDR3 contains 13 residues. The CDR3 sequence is CASSTPLHETQYF. CDR3 DNA sequence: TGCGCCAGCAGTACCCCCTTGCACGAGACCCAGTACTTC.

This clonotype was counted at least ten times. The chain is built from TRBV7-2 and TRBJ2-7; the match to TRBD2 covers 7 bases. The CDR3 totals 14 residues. The germline V gene has CDR1 SGHTA and CDR2 FQGNSA. V lost 3 bases to trimming and J lost 0 bases; unmatched junction nucleotides: 2. The chain's CDR3 is CASSFGGSSYEQYF. In DNA, the CDR3 is TGTGCCAGCAGCTTCGGGGGGAGCTCCTACGAGCAGTACTTC.

This clonotype was counted at least ten times. This chain connects TRBV20-1 to TRBJ1-1; perhaps TRBD1 as D (5 bases). CDR3 size: 13 residues. Germline CDR1 is DFQATT and CDR2 is SNEGSKA (reference sequence). V was trimmed by 1 base and J by 5 bases, leaving 11 bases between them. CDR3: CSARALQGTEAFF. CDR3 in DNA: TGCAGTGCTAGAGCCCTTCAGGGTACTGAAGCTTTCTTT.

Many counts were recorded for this clonotype. V is TRBV15 and J is TRBJ1-2; D possibly corresponds to TRBD1 (6 bases). Germline V CDR1 and CDR2: LNHNV, YYDKDF (reference sequence). Trimming took 0 bases from V and 4 from J, leaving 6 bases between them. The CDR3 totals 13 residues. CDR3 region: CATSRDRGYGYTF. In nucleotides, the CDR3 is TGTGCCACCAGCAGAGACAGGGGCTATGGCTACACCTTC. The whole variable domain, remainder taken from reference TRBV15 and TRBJ1-2, is DAMVIQNPRYQVTQFGKPVTLSCSQTLNHNVMYWYQQKSSQAPKLLFHYYDKDFNNEADTPDNFQSRRPNTSFCFLDIRSPGLGDTAMYLCATSRDRGYGYTFGSGTRLTVV.

This clonotype was seen many times. The chain combines TRBV7-8 with TRBJ2-7; 8 nucleotides match TRBD1. CDR1 and CDR2 from the germline V gene are SGHVS and FQNEAQ. V lost 9 bases to trimming and J lost 2 bases; unmatched junction nucleotides: 6. The CDR3 contains 13 residues. The CDR3 DNA is TGTGCCAGTTCCGAGACAGGGGCCTACGAGCAGTACGTC. Its translation is CASSETGAYEQYV.

This clonotype was observed at least ten times. This rearrangement joins TRBV27 to TRBJ2-5; D may match TRBD1 or TRBD2 (7 bases each). V lost 2 bases to trimming and J lost 4 bases, with 17 bases between them. The germline CDR1 and CDR2 sequences are MNHEY and SMNVEV (reference sequence). The CDR3 is made up of 16 amino acids. CDR3 nucleotide sequence: TGTGCCAGCAGTTTAGGAGGGGCAGGGGGGGGAGAGACCCAGTACTTC. It is translated as CASSLGGAGGGETQYF.

In this sample, this clonotype turned up many times. This chain links TRBV25-1 with TRBJ2-5; D is tentatively TRBD1 or TRBD2 (5 bases each). This CDR3 contains 11 residues. Germline loops: CDR1 MGHDK, CDR2 SYGVNS. Between the trimmed V and J ends, which lost 5 bases and 7 bases, there was a span of 8 bases. Written as DNA, the CDR3 is TGTGCCAGCAGTTGGGGGTCGACCCAGTACTTC. Its protein is CASSWGSTQYF.

At least ten counts were recorded for this clonotype. This chain links TRBV7-2 with TRBJ1-2; 7 bases are shared with TRBD1. The germline CDR1 and CDR2 sequences are SGHTA and FQGNSA. The CDR3 consists of 13 residues. V lost 7 bases to trimming and J lost 0 bases; unmatched junction nucleotides: 2. The chain's CDR3 is CASNDRANYGYTF. Here the CDR3 DNA reads TGTGCCAGCAACGACAGGGCTAACTATGGCTACACCTTC.

This clonotype was observed at least ten times. The DNA of the CDR3 is TGCAGTGCTAGGGACAGGGATGGCTACACCTTC. Amino acid sequence: CSARDRDGYTF. This sequence joins TRBV20-1 and TRBJ1-2, with 8 bases fitting TRBD1. Per the germline V gene, CDR1 is DFQATT and CDR2 is SNEGSKA (reference sequence). Trimming cost V 3 bases and J 6 bases; bases outside gene matches: 0. The CDR3 runs 11 residues.

This clonotype was detected a few times. The rearrangement links TRBV5-6 to TRBJ2-3; 12 positions agree with TRBD1. V trimming: 3 bases; J trimming: 5 bases; junction bases outside the gene matches: 7. Germline lookup yields CDR1 SGHDT and CDR2 YYEEEE. CDR3 length: 16 residues. The CDR3 bases are TGTGCCAGCAGCTCCGCCGGGGACAGGGGGCAAGATACGCAGTATTTT. Encoded protein: CASSSAGDRGQDTQYF.

This clonotype was recorded at least ten times. The chain employs TRBV29-1 and TRBJ1-4, with D uncertain. The CDR3 consists of 12 residues. Trimming stripped 6 bases from V and 5 bases from J, with 10 bases between. CDR1 is SQVTM, CDR2 ANQGSEA, per germline. CDR3 coding DNA: TGCAGCGTCACCGGCCGAAATGAAAAACTGTTTTTT. It codes for CSVTGRNEKLFF.

As to this clonotype: This could be a read error, since a much larger clone is one nucleotide away. This sequence joins TRBV7-9 and TRBJ1-5; D is unclear. Germline lookup yields CDR1 SEHNR and CDR2 FQNEAQ (reference sequence). V gave up 5 bases and J gave up 0 bases, with 11 bases separating them. This CDR3 has 15 residues. Here the CDR3 reads CASSQQGNSNQPQHF. The DNA for the CDR3 is TGTGCCAGCAGCCAACAAGGGAATAGCAATCAGCCCCAGCATTTT. The complete variable domain, with remaining parts taken from reference TRBV7-9 and TRBJ1-5, reads DTGVSQNPRHKITKRGQNVTFRCDPISEHNRLYWYRQTLGQGPEFLTYFQNEAQLEKSRLLSDRFSAERPKGSFSTLEIQRTEQGDSAMYLCASSQQGNSNQPQHFGDGTRLSIL.

This clonotype ranks as medium-sized (0.01 to 0.1%). CDR3 sequence reads: CASRRQGMNTEAFF. Written as DNA, the CDR3 is TGTGCCAGCAGGAGACAGGGTATGAACACTGAAGCTTTCTTT. The chain recombines TRBV6-5 with TRBJ1-1, with 7 bases lining up with TRBD1. V lost 6 bases to trimming and J lost 0 bases; unmatched junction nucleotides: 4. The germline gives CDR1 MNHEY, CDR2 SVGAGI. This CDR3 has 14 amino acids.

This clonotype was counted at least ten times. This sequence joins TRBV27 and TRBJ2-5; a weak D match, TRBD1 (5 bases). Germline V CDR1 and CDR2: MNHEY, SMNVEV (reference sequence). Trimming took off 6 bases at V and 1 base at J, with 12 bases between the two ends. CDR3 length: 14 amino acids. The CDR3 region is CASSQRQTQETQYF. Here the CDR3 DNA reads TGTGCCAGCAGCCAGAGACAGACCCAAGAGACCCAGTACTTC.

About this clonotype itself: Germline and junction disagree at one end, which may indicate a read error. The V and J genes are TRBV20-1 and TRBJ1-5; TRBD1 matches at 7 bases. The germline CDR1 and CDR2 sequences are DFQATT and SNEGSKA (reference sequence). This CDR3 spans 13 amino acids. The CDR3 loop reads CSARQGQHKTQNF. The CDR3 region has the DNA TGCAGTGCCAGACAGGGCCAGCATAAGACCCAAAATTTT.

This clonotype was picked up many times. CDR3 loop: CASSRQGPSTDTQYF. DNA of the CDR3: TGTGCCAGCTCACGACAGGGGCCGAGCACAGATACGCAGTATTTT. The V gene is TRBV18, the J gene TRBJ2-3, with 8 bases lining up with TRBD1. V was pared by 4 bases and J by 0 bases, with 3 bases of the junction left unmatched. Germline V CDR1 and CDR2: KGHSH, LQKENI. The CDR3 is 15 residues long.

This clonotype was seen ten or more times. One end of the junction does not line up with germline, which may come from a read error. This chain joins TRBV5-5 and TRBJ2-1; D gene uncertain. The CDR3 length is 12 residues. Germline V CDR1 and CDR2: SGHKS, YYEKEE (reference sequence). The CDR3 here is CASTRANNEQFF. The DNA of the CDR3 is TGTGCCAGCACTAGGGCCAACAATGAGCAGTTTTTC.

This clonotype was detected a few times. The CDR3 carries no conserved terminal phenylalanine or tryptophan, so it likely arises from a read error. This rearrangement joins TRBV7-6 to TRBJ1-4, with D possibly being TRBD1 (6 bases). The CDR3 consists of 18 residues. V lost 5 bases and J 0 bases, leaving 19 bases between the germline ends. CDR1 and CDR2 from the germline V gene are SGHVS and FNYEAQ. CDR3 bases: TGTGCCAGCAGCCCTAGAGGGGGGATCGTCCCAACTAATGAAAAACTGTTTAAT. Amino acids: CASSPRGGIVPTNEKLFN.

The chain links TRBV12-3 or TRBV12-4 to TRBJ2-2, with D tentatively TRBD1 (5 bases). Trimming removed 6 bases at V and 3 bases at J, with 14 bases between. The CDR3 loop spans 15 amino acids. The CDR3 region has the DNA TGTGCCAGCAGGACCAGGGAATTGGACACCGGGGAGCTGTTTTTT. It specifies CASRTRELDTGELFF.

This clonotype came up many times. The chain combines TRBV9 with TRBJ2-2; 10 nucleotides agree with TRBD2. Germline-derived CDR1 and CDR2 are SGDLS and YYNGEE. The CDR3 contains 15 residues. Trimming took 3 bases from V and 4 from J; bases not matched to a gene: 3. The CDR3 nucleotides are TGTGCCAGCAGCGCTACTAGCGGGGCCACCGGGGAGCTGTTTTTT. It encodes CASSATSGATGELFF.

About this clonotype itself: A much larger clonotype is one base distant, so this may be a read error. The chain recombines TRBV10-3 with TRBJ1-2; D gene ambiguous. CDR1 and CDR2 from the germline V gene are ENHRY and SYGVKD. The CDR3 is 12 residues long. CDR3 amino acids: CDIRAGNYGYTF. CDR3 in DNA: TGTGACATCAGAGCGGGGAACTATGGCTACACCTTC.

This clonotype appeared many times. Mismatch with germline at one junction end may stem from a read error. The rearrangement links TRBV20-1 to TRBJ2-5, with D perhaps given as TRBD1 or TRBD2 (5 bases each). CDR3 size: 11 residues. In germline, CDR1 is DFQATT, CDR2 SNEGSKA (reference sequence). CDR3 in DNA: TGCAGTGCTAGAGTGATCGGGACGAATCACTTC. It is translated as CSARVIGTNHF.

This clonotype was observed many times. The chain has TRBV5-5 and TRBJ2-7; unclear D gene. The CDR3 runs to 12 residues. V dropped 5 bases and J dropped 3 bases, with 9 bases sitting between them. Germline assignment: CDR1 SGHKS and CDR2 YYEKEE (reference sequence). The CDR3 loop reads CASSWTNYEQYF. DNA of the CDR3: TGTGCCAGCAGTTGGACCAACTACGAGCAGTACTTC.

This clonotype occurred many times. The chain links TRBV5-5 to TRBJ2-4, with D tentatively TRBD2 (6 bases). The CDR3 extends over 16 amino acids. CDR1 SGHKS and CDR2 YYEKEE come from the germline V gene (reference sequence). V lost 1 base to trimming and J lost 6 bases, with 17 bases between them. The CDR3 region has the DNA TGTGCCAGCAGCTTGAGCGCGGGAAGTTCTACAAACATTCAGTACTTC. It translates to CASSLSAGSSTNIQYF.

This clonotype was seen many times. This sequence joins TRBV10-2 and TRBJ1-5; no firm D call. This CDR3 has 13 residues. The V gene lost 3 bases and the J gene lost 0 bases, with 3 bases spanning the gap. The germline V gene has CDR1 WSHSY and CDR2 SAAADI. For the CDR3, the DNA is TGCGCCAGCAGTGACAATAGCAATCAGCCCCAGCATTTT. Protein sequence: CASSDNSNQPQHF.

The sample holds many counts of this clonotype. The chain joins TRBV11-3 to TRBJ2-1; TRBD2 agrees at 8 bases. CDR3 length equals 18 residues. V was pared by 1 base and J by 6 bases, with 14 bases of the junction left unmatched. The germline gives CDR1 SGHNT, CDR2 YENEEA. CDR3 nucleotides: TGTGCCAGCAGCTTAGGAGTTGGGAGCGGGAGCCTGCGCAATGAGCAGTTCTTC. Protein: CASSLGVGSGSLRNEQFF. Full variable domain (missing parts from reference TRBV11-3 and TRBJ2-1): EAGVVQSPRYKIIEKKQPVAFWCNPISGHNTLYWYLQNLGQGPELLIRYENEEAVDDSQLPKDRFSAERLKGVDSTLKIQPAELGDSAVYLCASSLGVGSGSLRNEQFFGPGTRLTVL.

This clonotype was found many times. The chain carries TRBV12-3 or TRBV12-4 and TRBJ2-7; 7 bases agree with TRBD1. Trimming cost V 2 bases and J 0 bases; bases outside gene matches: 10. The CDR3 has 17 amino acids. CDR3 nucleotides: TGTGCCAGCAGTTTATACTTTCTCAGGGGGAGCTCCTACGAGCAGTACTTC. Protein: CASSLYFLRGSSYEQYF.

This clonotype has more than one count but fewer than ten. Given a much more abundant clone one base away, this may be a read error. This chain connects TRBV20-1 to TRBJ2-3, with TRBD2 matching 7 bases. This CDR3 has 16 amino acids. V shed 0 bases, J shed 2 bases, and the junction held 8 bases outside the gene matches. The V gene's germline CDR1 is DFQATT and CDR2 SNEGSKA (reference sequence). The CDR3 loop reads CSARDQGGSATDTQYF. The CDR3 DNA is TGCAGTGCTAGAGATCAGGGCGGGAGTGCCACAGATACGCAGTATTTT.

This clonotype was detected many times. This could be a read error, since a much larger clone is one nucleotide away. The chain uses TRBV4-3 and TRBJ1-6, with no clear D. The germline CDR1 and CDR2 sequences are LGHNA and YSLEER. There are 13 residues in the CDR3. The CDR3 coding sequence is TGCGCCAGCAGCCAAGACGTTAGCTCACACCTCCACTTT. Amino acids: CASSQDVSSHLHF.

This clonotype was counted many times. V is TRBV19 and J is TRBJ1-1; D not certain. The germline V gene encodes CDR1 LNHDA and CDR2 SQIVND (reference sequence). V was cut by 7 bases and J by 1 base, with 16 bases left in between. The CDR3 has 15 residues. CDR3 region: CASNDGPRKNTEAFF. CDR3 DNA sequence: TGTGCCAGTAATGATGGACCGCGGAAGAACACTGAAGCTTTCTTT.